Listed here are 20 T cell receptor beta chains from one sample, sequenced in a study of blood T cell repertoires in COVID-19. Method: immunoSEQ multiplex PCR; TCRdb's copy keeps in-frame clones and lacks some. The sample includes about 220,000 clones, 88% of them seen just once. Sequencing used PBMCs or T cells enriched from blood (not recorded which). Receptors originate from a woman between 25 and 40 years old who had recovered from COVID-19.

This chain joins TRBV9 and TRBJ1-4, with D unclear. Trimming took 2 bases from V and 5 from J, leaving 7 bases between them. CDR3 size: 13 residues. Germline CDR1 SGDLS, CDR2 YYNGEE. CDR3 DNA: TGTGCCAGCAGCGTTGTCGAGAATGAAAAACTGTTTTTT. It encodes CASSVVENEKLFF.

The gene calls are TRBV19 and TRBJ2-7; possible D gene TRBD1, 6 bases. This CDR3 region has 14 residues. V was shortened by 6 bases and J by 5 bases, with 17 bases between the two germline ends. Germline V lookup: CDR1 LNHDA, CDR2 SQIVND (reference sequence). As DNA, the CDR3 is TGTGCCAGTAGCAAGGGGGTCGGTAGTGACGAGCAGTACTTC. Its translation is CASSKGVGSDEQYF.

This sequence joins TRBV27 and TRBJ2-7; 7 bases match TRBD1. After removal of 3 bases from V and 1 base from J, the junction contained 6 bases not matched to a gene. The CDR3 has 15 amino acids. Germline V gene lookup returns CDR1 MNHEY and CDR2 SMNVEV (reference sequence). The CDR3 sequence is CASSFWTGPSYEQYF. The DNA for the CDR3 is TGTGCCAGCAGTTTTTGGACAGGCCCTTCCTACGAGCAGTACTTC.

The V gene is TRBV7-9, the J gene TRBJ1-4; D might be TRBD1 (6 bases). The CDR3 contains 16 residues. V lost 6 bases and J lost 4, with 18 bases in between. Per the germline V gene, CDR1 is SEHNR and CDR2 is FQNEAQ (reference sequence). The CDR3 here is CASSHTTGGDNEKLFF. CDR3 sequence (DNA): TGTGCCAGCAGTCACACGACAGGCGGAGATAATGAAAAACTGTTTTTT.

The chain carries TRBV29-1 and TRBJ1-4; TRBD1 agrees at 7 bases. The CDR3 spans 13 residues. Germline CDR1 reads SQVTM; CDR2 reads ANQGSEA. V lost 5 bases, J lost 7 bases, and 7 bases stayed unmatched. The CDR3 loop reads CSVLQGIGEKLFF. DNA for the CDR3: TGCAGCGTTTTACAGGGGATTGGTGAAAAACTGTTTTTT.

Ten or more counts support this clone. The chain carries TRBV27 and TRBJ1-2; 7 nucleotides agree with TRBD1. The CDR3 is made up of 13 amino acids. The V segment lost 4 bases and the J segment 4 bases; nucleotides outside the gene matches: 3. Per germline, CDR1 MNHEY and CDR2 SMNVEV (reference sequence). CDR3 in DNA: TGTGCCAGCAGTTCGACAGGGATCTATGGCTACACCTTC. The encoded protein is CASSSTGIYGYTF.

This clone was picked up one time. The chain has TRBV4-3 and TRBJ1-5, with D unclear. V was shortened by 0 bases and J by 7 bases, with 13 bases between the two germline ends. The CDR3 runs 15 residues. Germline CDR1 is LGHNA and CDR2 is YSLEER. The DNA of the CDR3 is TGCGCCAGCAGCCAAGATCGGGGTATGCGGCAGCCCCAGCATTTT. This encodes CASSQDRGMRQPQHF.

The genes are TRBV7-2 and TRBJ1-5, with D possibly matching TRBD1 (6 bases). This CDR3 contains 17 residues. Per germline, CDR1 SGHTA and CDR2 FQGNSA. Trimming stripped 1 base from V and 1 base from J, with 14 bases between. The CDR3 DNA sequence: TGTGCCAGCAGCTTAGTGGGTTTTAGGGGGAGCAATCAGCCCCAGCATTTT. Its translation: CASSLVGFRGSNQPQHF.

The gene calls are TRBV4-2 and TRBJ1-1; 7 nucleotides match TRBD1. CDR3 size: 14 residues. V lost 0 bases to trimming and J lost 6 bases; unmatched junction nucleotides: 4. Germline CDR1 and CDR2: LGHNA and YNFKEQ. CDR3 amino acids: CASSQDGQGAEAFF. As DNA, the CDR3 is TGTGCCAGCAGCCAAGACGGCCAGGGGGCTGAAGCTTTCTTT.

The CDR3 DNA follows: TGTGCCAGCAGCTTATCCCAACAGGGATGGACTGAAGCTTTCTTT. Protein sequence: CASSLSQQGWTEAFF. The V and J genes are TRBV7-6 and TRBJ1-1, with D maybe TRBD1 (6 bases). Deletions cut 2 bases from V and 5 bases from J, with 15 bases between. Germline V CDR1 and CDR2: SGHVS, FNYEAQ. This CDR3 comprises 15 residues.

V and J are TRBV27 and TRBJ2-1; D not certain. V gave up 5 bases and J gave up 10 bases, with 9 bases separating them. CDR1 and CDR2 (germline): MNHEY, SMNVEV (reference sequence). The CDR3 sequence is 11 residues long. The CDR3 reads CASSPSREQFF. The CDR3 bases are TGTGCCAGCAGTCCTTCCCGGGAGCAGTTCTTC.

As for this clone: The sample has other DNA sequences that encode this CDR3 too. This rearrangement joins TRBV5-1 to TRBJ1-2, with 9 bases aligning to TRBD1. The CDR3 consists of 13 residues. The germline gives CDR1 SGHRS, CDR2 YFSETQ. After removal of 0 bases from V and 6 bases from J, the junction contained 0 bases not matched to a gene. The CDR3 protein is CASSLGQGDGYTF. CDR3 DNA: TGCGCCAGCAGCTTGGGACAGGGGGATGGCTACACCTTC. Supplemented by reference TRBV5-1 and TRBJ1-2, the full variable domain reads KAGVTQTPRYLIKTRGQQVTLSCSPISGHRSVSWYQQTPGQGLQFLFEYFSETQRNKGNFPGRFSGRQFSNSRSEMNVSTLELGDSALYLCASSLGQGDGYTFGSGTRLTVV.

In this sample, this clone turned up once. This sequence joins TRBV7-2 and TRBJ2-7; 9 bases are shared with TRBD2. This CDR3 is built from 13 residues. The germline CDR1 and CDR2 sequences are SGHTA and FQGNSA. V dropped 5 bases and J dropped 6; count of bases not matched to a gene: 5. The CDR3 coding sequence is TGTGCCAGCAGCCCAAGCGGGGGGTCCGAGCAGTACTTC. It is translated as CASSPSGGSEQYF.

The rearrangement uses TRBV7-6 and TRBJ1-1; D remains ambiguous. Germline CDR1 SGHVS, CDR2 FNYEAQ. Between the trimmed V and J ends, which lost 1 base and 1 base, there was a span of 7 bases. This CDR3 has 14 residues. CDR3 protein: CASSLGHSNTEAFF. DNA for the CDR3: TGTGCCAGCAGCTTAGGACATTCGAACACTGAAGCTTTCTTT. The complete variable domain, with remaining parts taken from reference TRBV7-6 and TRBJ1-1, reads GAGVSQSPRYKVTKRGQDVALRCDPISGHVSLYWYRQALGQGPEFLTYFNYEAQQDKSGLPNDRFSAERPEGSISTLTIQRTEQRDSAMYRCASSLGHSNTEAFFGQGTRLTVV.

This chain uses TRBV12-3 or TRBV12-4 with TRBJ2-7; D remains unclear. V lost 3 bases and J 5 bases, leaving 8 bases between the germline ends. The CDR3 extends over 12 amino acids. This chain's CDR3 is CASSLYTDEQYF. DNA of the CDR3: TGTGCCAGCAGTTTGTATACTGACGAGCAGTACTTC.

The chain recombines TRBV5-1 with TRBJ2-4, with 7 bases that match TRBD1. Germline assignment: CDR1 SGHRS and CDR2 YFSETQ. V shed 4 bases and J 9 bases; nucleotides not matched to a gene: 10. The CDR3 is 14 amino acids. The CDR3 is CASSAGQDWGIQYF. The DNA of the CDR3 is TGCGCCAGCAGCGCTGGACAGGACTGGGGCATTCAGTACTTC.

The rearrangement uses TRBV5-1 and TRBJ2-7, with 8 bases identical to TRBD1. J was trimmed by 2 bases and V by 4 bases; bases with no gene match: 8. This CDR3 is 15 amino acids long. Germline CDR1 reads SGHRS; CDR2 reads YFSETQ. The CDR3 coding sequence is TGCGCCAGCAGCAAGGACAGGGAGGTAACCTACGAGCAGTACTTC. It encodes CASSKDREVTYEQYF.

The V call is TRBV29-1, the J call TRBJ2-1; D call uncertain. The CDR3 is 12 amino acids. CDR1 is SQVTM, CDR2 ANQGSEA, per germline. The V and J ends lost 2 bases and 5 bases respectively, with 7 bases between them. DNA of the CDR3: TGCAGCGTTGAAAAACGCGACAATGAGCAGTTCTTC. This codes for CSVEKRDNEQFF.

There are a few counts of this clone. The chain joins TRBV13 to TRBJ2-7; maybe TRBD2 (6 bases). Germline CDR1 is PRHDT and CDR2 is FYEKMQ (reference sequence). This CDR3 has 15 residues. V was cut by 4 bases and J by 0 bases, with 13 bases left in between. The CDR3 DNA is TGTGCCAGCAGCTCATCAAAGCGGGTCTCCTACGAGCAGTACTTC. Translating gives CASSSSKRVSYEQYF.

The genes are TRBV3-1 (or the pseudogene TRBV3-2) and TRBJ1-1, with D perhaps TRBD1 (6 bases). The length of the CDR3 is 12 residues. The germline V gene encodes CDR1 LGHDT and CDR2 YNNKEL (reference sequence). V lost 1 base and J 8 bases, leaving 8 bases between the germline ends. CDR3 nucleotide sequence: TGTGCCAGCAGCCAAGTCAGGGGCGAAGCTTTCTTT. Translation: CASSQVRGEAFF.